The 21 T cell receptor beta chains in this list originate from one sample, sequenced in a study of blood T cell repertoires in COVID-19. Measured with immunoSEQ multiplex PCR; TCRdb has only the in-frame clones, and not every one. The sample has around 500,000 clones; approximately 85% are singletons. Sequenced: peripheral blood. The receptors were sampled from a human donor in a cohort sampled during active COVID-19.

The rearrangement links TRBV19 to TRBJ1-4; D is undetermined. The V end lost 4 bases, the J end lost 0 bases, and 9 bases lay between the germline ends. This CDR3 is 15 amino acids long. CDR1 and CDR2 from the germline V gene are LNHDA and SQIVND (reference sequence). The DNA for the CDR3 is TGTGCCAGTAGTACCGAGTCCACAACTAATGAAAAACTGTTTTTT. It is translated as CASSTESTTNEKLFF.

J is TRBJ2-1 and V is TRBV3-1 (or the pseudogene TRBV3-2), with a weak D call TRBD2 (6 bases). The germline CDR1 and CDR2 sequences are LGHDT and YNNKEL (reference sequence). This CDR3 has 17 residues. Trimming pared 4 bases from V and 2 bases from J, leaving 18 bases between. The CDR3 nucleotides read TGTGCCAGCAGCCTCAGGCCAAGCGGGCGCGCCTACAATGAGCAGTTCTTC. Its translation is CASSLRPSGRAYNEQFF.

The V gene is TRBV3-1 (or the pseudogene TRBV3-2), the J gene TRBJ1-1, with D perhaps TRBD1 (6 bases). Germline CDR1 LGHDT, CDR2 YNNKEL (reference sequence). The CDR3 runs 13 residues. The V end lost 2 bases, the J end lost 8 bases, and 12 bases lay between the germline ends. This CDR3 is CASSQIQGTEAFF. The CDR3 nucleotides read TGTGCCAGCAGCCAAATCCAGGGGACAGAAGCTTTCTTT.

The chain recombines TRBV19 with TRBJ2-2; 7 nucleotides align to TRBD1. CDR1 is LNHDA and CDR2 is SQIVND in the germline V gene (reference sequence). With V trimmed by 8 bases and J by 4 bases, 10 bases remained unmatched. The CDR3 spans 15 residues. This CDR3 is CASGFDRVATGELFF. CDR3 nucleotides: TGTGCCAGTGGCTTCGACAGGGTTGCCACCGGGGAGCTGTTTTTT.

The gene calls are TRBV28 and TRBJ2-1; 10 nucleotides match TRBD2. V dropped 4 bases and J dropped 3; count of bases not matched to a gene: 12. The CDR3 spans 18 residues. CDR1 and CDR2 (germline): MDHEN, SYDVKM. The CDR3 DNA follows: TGTGCCAGCAGTTCCCCCGGACTAGCGGTCAGCTACTACAATGAGCAGTTCTTC. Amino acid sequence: CASSSPGLAVSYYNEQFF.

CDR3 bases: TGTGCCAGCAGCCTCGGACTAGTGAATGAGCAGTTCTTC. It codes for CASSLGLVNEQFF. The chain uses TRBV7-2 and TRBJ2-1, with 7 bases identical to TRBD2. Germline CDR1 and CDR2: SGHTA and FQGNSA. With 5 bases clipped from V and 7 bases from J, the junction kept 5 bases outside the gene matches. The CDR3 spans 13 residues.

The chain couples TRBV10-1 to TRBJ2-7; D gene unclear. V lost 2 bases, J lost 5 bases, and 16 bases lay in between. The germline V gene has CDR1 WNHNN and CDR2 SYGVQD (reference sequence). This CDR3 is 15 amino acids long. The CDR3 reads CASSERPTSSNEQYF. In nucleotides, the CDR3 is TGCGCCAGCAGTGAGAGGCCGACAAGCAGCAACGAGCAGTACTTC.

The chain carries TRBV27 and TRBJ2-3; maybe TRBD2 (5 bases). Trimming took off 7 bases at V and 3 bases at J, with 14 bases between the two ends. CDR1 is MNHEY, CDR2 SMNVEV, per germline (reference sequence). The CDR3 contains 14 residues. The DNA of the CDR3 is TGTGCCAGCATTGGTCTAGCTCAGACAGATACGCAGTATTTT. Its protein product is CASIGLAQTDTQYF.

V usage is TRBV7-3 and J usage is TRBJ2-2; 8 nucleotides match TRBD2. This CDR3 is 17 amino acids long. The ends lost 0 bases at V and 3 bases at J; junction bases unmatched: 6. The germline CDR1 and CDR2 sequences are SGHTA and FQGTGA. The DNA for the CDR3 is TGTGCCAGCAGCTTAACTGGTGGGACTAGTTACACCGGGGAGCTGTTTTTT. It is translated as CASSLTGGTSYTGELFF.

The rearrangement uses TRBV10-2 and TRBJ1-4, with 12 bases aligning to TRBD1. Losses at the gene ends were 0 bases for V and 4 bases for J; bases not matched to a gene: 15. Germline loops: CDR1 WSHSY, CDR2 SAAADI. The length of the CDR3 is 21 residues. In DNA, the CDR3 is TGCGCCAGCAGTGAGTCACTATTGCTGGGACAGGGGGCTAGCGGTAATGAAAAACTGTTTTTT. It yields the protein CASSESLLLGQGASGNEKLFF.

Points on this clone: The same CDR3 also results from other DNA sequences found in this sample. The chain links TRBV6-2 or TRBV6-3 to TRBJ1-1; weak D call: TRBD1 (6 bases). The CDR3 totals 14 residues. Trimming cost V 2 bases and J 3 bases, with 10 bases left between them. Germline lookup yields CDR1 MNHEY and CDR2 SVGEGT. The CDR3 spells CASSYRDTYTEAFF. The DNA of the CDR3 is TGTGCCAGCAGTTACCGGGACACCTACACTGAAGCTTTCTTT.

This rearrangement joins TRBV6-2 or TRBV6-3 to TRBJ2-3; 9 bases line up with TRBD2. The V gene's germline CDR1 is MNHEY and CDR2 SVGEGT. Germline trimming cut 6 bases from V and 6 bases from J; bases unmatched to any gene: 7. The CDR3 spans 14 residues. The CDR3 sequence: CASSAGTSSDTQYF. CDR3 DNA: TGTGCCAGCAGCGCCGGGACTAGCTCGGATACGCAGTATTTT.

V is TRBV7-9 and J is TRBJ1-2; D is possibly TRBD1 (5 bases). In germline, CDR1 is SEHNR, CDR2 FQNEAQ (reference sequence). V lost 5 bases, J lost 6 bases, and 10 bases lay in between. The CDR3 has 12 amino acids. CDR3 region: CASSPGGDGYTF. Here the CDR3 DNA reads TGTGCCAGCAGCCCGGGGGGTGATGGCTACACCTTC.

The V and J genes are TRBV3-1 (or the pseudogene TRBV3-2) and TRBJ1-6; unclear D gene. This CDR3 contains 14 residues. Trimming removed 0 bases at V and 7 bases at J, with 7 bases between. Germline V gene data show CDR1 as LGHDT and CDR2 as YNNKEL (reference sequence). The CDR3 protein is CASSQELRNSPLHF. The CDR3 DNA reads TGTGCCAGCAGCCAAGAGTTGCGGAATTCACCCCTCCACTTT.

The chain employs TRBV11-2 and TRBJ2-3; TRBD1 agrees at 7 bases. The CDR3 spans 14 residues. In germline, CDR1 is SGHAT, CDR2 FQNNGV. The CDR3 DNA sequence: TGTGCAACGGGACAGAGAGGGTTTGCAGATACGCAGTATTTT. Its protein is CATGQRGFADTQYF.

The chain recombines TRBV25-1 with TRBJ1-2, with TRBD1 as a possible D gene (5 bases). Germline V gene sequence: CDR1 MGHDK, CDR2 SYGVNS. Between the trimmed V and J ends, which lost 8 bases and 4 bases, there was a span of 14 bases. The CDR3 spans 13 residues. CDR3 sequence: CASSDSTIYGYTF. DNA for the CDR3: TGTGCCAGCTCTGACAGTACGATCTATGGCTACACCTTC.

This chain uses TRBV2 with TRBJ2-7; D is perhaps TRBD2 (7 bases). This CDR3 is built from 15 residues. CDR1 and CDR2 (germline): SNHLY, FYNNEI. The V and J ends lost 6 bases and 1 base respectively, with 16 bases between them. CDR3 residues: CASRPLGGPSYEQYF. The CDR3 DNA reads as TGTGCCAGCAGACCCCTCGGGGGGCCTTCCTACGAGCAGTACTTC.

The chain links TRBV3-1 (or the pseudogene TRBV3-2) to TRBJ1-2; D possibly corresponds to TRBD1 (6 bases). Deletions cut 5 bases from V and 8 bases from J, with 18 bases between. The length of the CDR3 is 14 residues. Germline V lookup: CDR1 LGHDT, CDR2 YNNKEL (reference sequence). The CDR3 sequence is CASSYLSGGRGYTF. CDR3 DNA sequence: TGTGCCAGCAGCTACTTATCGGGGGGCCGGGGCTACACCTTC.

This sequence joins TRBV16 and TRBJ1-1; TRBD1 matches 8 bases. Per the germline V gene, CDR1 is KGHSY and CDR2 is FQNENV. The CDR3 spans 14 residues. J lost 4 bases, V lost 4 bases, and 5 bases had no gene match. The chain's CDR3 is CASSPRQGTTEAFF. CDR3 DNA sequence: TGTGCCAGCAGCCCGCGACAGGGGACCACTGAAGCTTTCTTT.

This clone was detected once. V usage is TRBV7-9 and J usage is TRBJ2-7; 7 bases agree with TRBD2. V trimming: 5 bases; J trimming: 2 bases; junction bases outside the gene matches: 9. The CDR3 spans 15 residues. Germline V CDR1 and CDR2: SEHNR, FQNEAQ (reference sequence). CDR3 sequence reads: CASSPRDYQTYEQYF. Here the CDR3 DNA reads TGTGCCAGCAGCCCCAGGGACTACCAAACCTACGAGCAGTACTTC. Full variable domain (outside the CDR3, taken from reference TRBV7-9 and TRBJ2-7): DTGVSQNPRHKITKRGQNVTFRCDPISEHNRLYWYRQTLGQGPEFLTYFQNEAQLEKSRLLSDRFSAERPKGSFSTLEIQRTEQGDSAMYLCASSPRDYQTYEQYFGPGTRLTVT.

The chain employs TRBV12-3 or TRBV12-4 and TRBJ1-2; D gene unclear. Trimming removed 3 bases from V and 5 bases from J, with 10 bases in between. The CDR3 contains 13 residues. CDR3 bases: TGTGCCAGCAGTTTCCGCGGGAGTTATGGCTACACCTTC. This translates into CASSFRGSYGYTF.